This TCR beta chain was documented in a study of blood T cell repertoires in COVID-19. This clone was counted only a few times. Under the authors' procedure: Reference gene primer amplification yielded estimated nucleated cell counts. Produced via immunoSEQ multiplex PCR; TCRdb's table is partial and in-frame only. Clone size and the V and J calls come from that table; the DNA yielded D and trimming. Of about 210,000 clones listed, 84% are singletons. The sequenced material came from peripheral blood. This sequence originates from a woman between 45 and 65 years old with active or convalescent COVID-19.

CDR3 DNA: TGTGCCAGCAGCTTCACAGGGGATGGCTACACCTTC. This codes for CASSFTGDGYTF. V usage is TRBV5-4 and J usage is TRBJ1-2, with 7 bases identical to TRBD1. The germline V gene encodes CDR1 SGHNT and CDR2 YYREEE (reference sequence). J gave up 6 bases and V 2 bases, and 1 base lay outside the gene matches. The CDR3 contains 12 residues.